This paragraph covers one T cell receptor (beta chain) sequence. What this receptor recognizes is not known. Sequence at one end of the junction differs from germline and may be a read error. Systemically healthy Caucasian individuals from Russia, roughly 40 in total and aged about 6 to 95 years, were included as donors. Each donor gave 8 to 10 milliliters of peripheral blood, drawn into EDTA-treated Vacutainer tubes. PBMCs were isolated by Ficoll-Paque density-gradient centrifugation, with at least 6 million obtained per sample. Trizol reagent was used to extract total RNA from PBMCs, with at least 6 micrograms per sample. For every donor, flow cytometry on a PBMC aliquot measured the percentage of naive CD45RAhigh/CD27high T cells. Looking up the germline V gene yields CDR1 SNHLY and CDR2 FYNNEI. Including the terminal cysteine and phenylalanine, the CDR3 comprises 14 residues. The kept DNA is CDR3 alone, 42 bases in frame from the first base.

The data originate from a study of blood T cells in healthy people across ages (dated by TCRdb to the mid-2010s). With regard to the full study: Template switching captured roughly one uniquely barcoded TCR beta cDNA molecule per two T cells in model experiments. To avoid experimental bias, donors of different ages were spread randomly across the sequencing lanes. The donors were divided into four age groups: young (average approximately 17 years), middle-aged (over 35), aged (approximately 62) and long-lived (82). Using deep sequencing normalized with unique cDNA molecular identifiers, the study measured how TCR beta repertoire diversity changes with age. For two donors (one aged 18 to 29 and one aged 80 or older), the study analyzed two additional independent replicas of 1 million unique cDNA reads from the same blood draw. Beyond this particular receptor, the publication reports: The long-lived group showed more naive CD4+ T cells, fewer expanded clones and increased TCR diversity than the aged group, suggesting age selection. Estimates of total diversity based on one million sequenced T cells were regarded as lower bounds and as underestimates. Donor CMV infection status was unknown, potentially confounding age-related changes in expanded clonotypes. Observed TCR beta diversity per million T cells fell roughly linearly with age, and a significant reduction was already apparent by age about 43. Conclusive comparison of naive and antigen-experienced compartments was prevented by the profiling of bulk unsorted PBMCs. A strong correlation was found between observed TCR beta diversity and the percentage of naive T cells measured by flow cytometry.

Library preparation was by 5' RACE. Sequencing relied on an Illumina HiSeq 2500. A second PCR of 7 to 11 cycles was performed with a sample-barcoded 5' primer and a J-beta primer mix. A unique molecular identifier was introduced onto each TCR beta cDNA molecule by a template-switch 5' adaptor carrying 12 random nucleotides. Each sample yielded at least 3 million CDR3-containing paired-end reads. The Mint cDNA synthesis kit, primed by a TRBC-specific oligonucleotide, was used to synthesize first-strand cDNA from all RNA. All cDNA was treated with uracil-DNA glycosylase and then went through a first 18-cycle PCR with the universal primers M1SS and BC2_uni_R. Under the source paper's analysis protocol: For normalization, 1 million high-quality reads, each with a distinct molecular identifier, were randomly selected from each sample. Instead of being binned into consensus sequences, reads with shared molecular identifiers were discarded. CDR3 identification, clonotype clustering and error correction used MiTCR with a Q25 quality threshold and the strictest error-elimination algorithm. A nonparametric unseen species model using Euler transformation provided a lower-bound estimate of total TCR beta diversity. In TCRdb, the public reads were trimmed at Q25 with fastp and aligned with MiXCR, with productive beta chains retained. Entries that share a CDR3 protein sequence are merged under the most common genes and DNA. Here the V and J calls rest on TCRdb's processing, not on the authors' analysis. Counted in this sample were about 1.6 million distinct CDR3 sequences; about 32% of them appeared once. About 11% of the sample lies in the top ten.

Sequencing was carried out using blood. The source of this sequence is a woman aged 30 to 39 in good health. The receptor chain draws on TRBV2 and TRBJ2-7; there is no confident call for the D gene. The CDR3 protein: CASSDLYSYYERYF. The sequenced DNA: TGTGCCAGCAGTGATTTGTACAGTTACTACGAGCGGTACTTC.